These 28 T cell receptor beta chains were sequenced from one sample in a study of blood T cell repertoires in COVID-19. Measured with immunoSEQ multiplex PCR; TCRdb has only the in-frame clones, and not every one. The sample yields 250,000 to 300,000 clones, about 89% seen once. Sequenced input: peripheral blood. These receptors all come from a woman aged 40 to 49 who had recovered from COVID-19.

The rearrangement joins TRBV5-6 to TRBJ1-2; D is ambiguous. Germline-derived CDR1 and CDR2 are SGHDT and YYEEEE. The CDR3 is 14 residues long. Trimming took off 4 bases at V and 2 bases at J, with 12 bases between the two ends. The CDR3 loop is CASSPPGANYGYTF. CDR3 nucleotides: TGTGCCAGCAGCCCGCCGGGAGCCAACTATGGCTACACCTTC.

This chain connects TRBV7-2 to TRBJ1-2, with a possible D match to TRBD1 (5 bases). CDR3 length: 15 amino acids. Germline loops: CDR1 SGHTA, CDR2 FQGNSA. The V end lost 1 base, the J end lost 3 bases, and 12 bases lay between the germline ends. DNA of the CDR3: TGTGCCAGCAGCTTAGGGGAGGGGTGGGACTATGGCTACACCTTC. This sequence encodes CASSLGEGWDYGYTF.

This chain connects TRBV7-3 to TRBJ1-1, with D unresolved. Germline V gene lookup returns CDR1 SGHTA and CDR2 FQGTGA. The CDR3 runs 18 residues. V dropped 5 bases and J dropped 1 base, with 23 bases sitting between them. The CDR3 region has the DNA TGTGCCAGCAGCCGATATTTTGAGGGTGGGCTTCCGAACACTGAAGCTTTCTTT. It translates to CASSRYFEGGLPNTEAFF. The whole variable domain, filled in from reference TRBV7-3 and TRBJ1-1, reads GAGVSQTPSNKVTEKGKYVELRCDPISGHTALYWYRQSLGQGPEFLIYFQGTGAADDSGLPNDRFFAVRPEGSVSTLKIQRTERGDSAVYLCASSRYFEGGLPNTEAFFGQGTRLTVV.

V is TRBV7-6 and J is TRBJ2-7, with 13 bases that match TRBD2. V lost 4 bases and J lost 3; bases outside the gene matches: 6. The CDR3 is made up of 16 amino acids. Germline V gene lookup returns CDR1 SGHVS and CDR2 FNYEAQ. The CDR3 loop is CASSSLGTSGDYEQYF. DNA of the CDR3: TGTGCCAGCAGCTCCCTGGGGACTAGCGGGGACTACGAGCAGTACTTC.

The chain joins TRBV25-1 to TRBJ1-6; TRBD1 matches at 7 bases. This CDR3 is 14 amino acids long. V trimming: 10 bases; J trimming: 12 bases; junction bases outside the gene matches: 15. Germline V gene data show CDR1 as MGHDK and CDR2 as SYGVNS. The CDR3 loop reads CANSKGATQGPLHF. In nucleotides, the CDR3 is TGTGCCAACAGCAAGGGGGCCACCCAGGGACCCCTCCACTTT.

Ten or more counts support this clone. J is TRBJ2-3 and V is TRBV29-1; perhaps TRBD2 as D (5 bases). CDR3 length: 12 amino acids. The germline V and J ends were trimmed by 1 base and 10 bases, with 12 bases remaining between them. CDR1 is SQVTM and CDR2 is ANQGSEA in the germline V gene. CDR3 sequence: CSVEAGGIAQYF. CDR3 bases: TGCAGCGTTGAAGCCGGAGGTATAGCGCAGTATTTT.

The V and J genes are TRBV7-2 and TRBJ1-1; 9 bases agree with TRBD1. The CDR3 sequence is 13 residues long. J was trimmed by 6 bases and V by 2 bases; bases with no gene match: 1. Germline lookup yields CDR1 SGHTA and CDR2 FQGNSA. The CDR3 region has the DNA TGTGCCAGCAGCTTACGACAGGGGGCTGAAGCTTTCTTT. Translating it yields CASSLRQGAEAFF.

This rearrangement joins TRBV5-4 to TRBJ1-1; D is unclear. In germline, CDR1 is SGHNT, CDR2 YYREEE (reference sequence). The V and J ends lost 2 bases and 4 bases respectively, with 15 bases between them. The CDR3 sequence is 15 residues long. In DNA form, the CDR3 reads TGTGCCAGCAGCTTCCGGGCAACGAGGGCCACTGAAGCTTTCTTT. Translation: CASSFRATRATEAFF.

The V call is TRBV27, the J call TRBJ1-4; D unresolved. Germline V gives CDR1 MNHEY, CDR2 SMNVEV (reference sequence). V was cut by 3 bases and J by 7 bases, with 9 bases left in between. This CDR3 region has 13 residues. CDR3 sequence: CASSFRRVEKLFF. The CDR3 bases are TGTGCCAGCAGTTTCAGGAGGGTTGAAAAACTGTTTTTT.

The chain is built from TRBV7-9 and TRBJ1-1; TRBD1 is a possible D gene (6 bases). This CDR3 has 17 residues. Trimming pared 2 bases from V and 0 bases from J, leaving 16 bases between. Germline values: CDR1 SEHNR, CDR2 FQNEAQ (reference sequence). The CDR3 nucleotides read TGTGCCAGCAGCTTACCCCAGGGGCGAGGTATGAACACTGAAGCTTTCTTT. It specifies CASSLPQGRGMNTEAFF.

The chain has TRBV25-1 and TRBJ2-1; 9 bases agree with TRBD2. Germline V gene lookup returns CDR1 MGHDK and CDR2 SYGVNS. The junction had 5 bases not matched to a gene; V was cut back by 2 bases and J by 3 bases. The CDR3 spans 16 residues. The CDR3 is CASSEGSGGNYNEQFF. CDR3 sequence (DNA): TGTGCCAGCAGTGAAGGAAGCGGGGGGAACTACAATGAGCAGTTCTTC.

The CDR3 nucleotides read TGTGCCAGCAGCCCCGGGACTGTTTCCTCCTACGAGCAGTACTTC. It specifies CASSPGTVSSYEQYF. J is TRBJ2-7 and V is TRBV5-8; tentatively, D is TRBD2 (6 bases). Germline CDR1 SGHTS, CDR2 YDEGEE. V lost 4 bases and J lost 0, with 14 bases in between. The CDR3 sequence is 15 residues long.

The sample holds one count of this clone. The rearrangement uses TRBV6-5 and TRBJ1-6, with D perhaps matching TRBD1 (6 bases). The germline V and J ends were trimmed by 2 bases and 1 base, with 9 bases remaining between them. The germline gives CDR1 MNHEY, CDR2 SVGAGI. The CDR3 length is 16 residues. As DNA, the CDR3 is TGTGCCAGCAGTTACACAGGGTATTCCTATAATTCACCCCTCCACTTT. Translating it yields CASSYTGYSYNSPLHF.

The chain links TRBV12-5 to TRBJ1-1; no definite D call. The CDR3 sequence is 13 residues long. Germline CDR1 is LGHNT and CDR2 is FRNRAP. V was pared by 5 bases and J by 5 bases, with 12 bases between. The DNA of the CDR3 is TGTGCTAGTGGTGGGCGAGGGTCGACTGAAGCTTTCTTT. Amino acids: CASGGRGSTEAFF. Using reference TRBV12-5 and TRBJ1-1 for the parts outside the CDR3, the full variable domain is DARVTQTPRHKVTEMGQEVTMRCQPILGHNTVFWYRQTMMQGLELLAYFRNRAPLDDSGMPKDRFSAEMPDATLATLKIQPSEPRDSAVYFCASGGRGSTEAFFGQGTRLTVV.

Here the CDR3 DNA reads TGCGCCAGCAGCCAAGTGTACAGCTCCTATAATTCACCCCTCCACTTT. It encodes CASSQVYSSYNSPLHF. The rearrangement joins TRBV4-3 to TRBJ1-6; D not certain. The CDR3 sequence is 16 residues long. Trimming pared 1 base from V and 0 bases from J, leaving 7 bases between. Germline V gene sequence: CDR1 LGHNA, CDR2 YSLEER.

The chain recombines TRBV7-3 with TRBJ1-2; possibly TRBD1 for D (6 bases). Trimming shortened V by 3 bases and J by 8 bases, and 19 bases separated the two germline ends. This CDR3 contains 15 residues. Germline V gene data show CDR1 as SGHTA and CDR2 as FQGTGA. In nucleotides, the CDR3 is TGTGCCAGCAGCTTTCAACCCTACGGGGGGGGCGGCTACACCTTC. Residues: CASSFQPYGGGGYTF.

The J gene is TRBJ2-2, the V gene TRBV7-9; D remains ambiguous. From germline, CDR1 is SEHNR and CDR2 FQNEAQ (reference sequence). The V gene lost 1 base and the J gene lost 6 bases, with 18 bases spanning the gap. The CDR3 is 17 amino acids. For the CDR3, the DNA is TGTGCCAGCAGCTTAGGTTTGATGGTTGCTGAGGCCGGGGAGCTGTTTTTT. Its translation is CASSLGLMVAEAGELFF.

The J gene is TRBJ2-1, the V gene TRBV3-1 (or the pseudogene TRBV3-2), with D perhaps TRBD1 (6 bases). CDR1 is LGHDT, CDR2 YNNKEL, per germline (reference sequence). CDR3 size: 15 residues. Trimming stripped 0 bases from V and 3 bases from J, with 9 bases between. CDR3 bases: TGTGCCAGCAGCCAAGATCCCAGGGGCTACAATGAGCAGTTCTTC. Amino acids: CASSQDPRGYNEQFF.

The V call is TRBV4-3, the J call TRBJ1-2; D is uncertain. V was pared by 0 bases and J by 6 bases, with 17 bases between. CDR1 is LGHNA, CDR2 YSLEER, per germline. The CDR3 covers 16 residues. Here the CDR3 DNA reads TGCGCCAGCAGCCAAGATGTGGAGATTACTAAGGATGGCTACACCTTC. Translation: CASSQDVEITKDGYTF.

The gene calls are TRBV5-4 and TRBJ1-2; no reliable D call. The CDR3 extends over 14 amino acids. V lost 4 bases and J lost 4, with 14 bases in between. Germline lookup yields CDR1 SGHNT and CDR2 YYREEE (reference sequence). CDR3 nucleotides: TGTGCCAGCAGCACCCGGACGGGAGCCTATGGCTACACCTTC. As protein: CASSTRTGAYGYTF.

The chain joins TRBV6-6 to TRBJ2-7, with D possibly being TRBD2 (6 bases). V was cut by 5 bases and J by 7 bases, with 12 bases left in between. Germline V gives CDR1 MNHNY, CDR2 SVGAGI (reference sequence). The CDR3 is 12 amino acids. The CDR3 bases are TGTGCCAGCAGTCCCGGGGGAAGAGAGCAGTACTTC. It encodes CASSPGGREQYF.

This chain uses TRBV29-1 with TRBJ1-3; 7 bases map to TRBD1. V was pared by 4 bases and J by 4 bases, with 16 bases of the junction left unmatched. Per germline, CDR1 SQVTM and CDR2 ANQGSEA. The length of the CDR3 is 17 residues. Here the CDR3 DNA reads TGCAGCGTTGTGCAAAGACAGGGCCCTGGTGCGGGAAACACCATATATTTT. Its translation: CSVVQRQGPGAGNTIYF.

The CDR3 region is CASSLENYNEQFF. CDR3 coding DNA: TGTGCCAGCAGCTTGGAGAATTACAATGAGCAGTTCTTC. The gene calls are TRBV6-2 or TRBV6-3 and TRBJ2-1; D is ambiguous. Germline CDR1 and CDR2: MNHEY and SVGEGT. Trimming stripped 6 bases from V and 4 bases from J, with 10 bases between. The CDR3 spans 13 residues.

The chain uses TRBV2 and TRBJ2-1; TRBD1 matches 8 bases. The germline gives CDR1 SNHLY, CDR2 FYNNEI. There are 13 residues in the CDR3. Trimming removed 6 bases from V and 6 bases from J; junction bases left unmatched: 4. The CDR3, as DNA: TGTGCCAGCAGGGGACAGGTCCTCAATGAGCAGTTCTTC. It yields the protein CASRGQVLNEQFF. Filled out from reference TRBV2 and TRBJ2-1, the complete variable domain reads EPEVTQTPSHQVTQMGQEVILRCVPISNHLYFYWYRQILGQKVEFLVSFYNNEISEKSEIFDDQFSVERPDGSNFTLKIRSTKLEDSAMYFCASRGQVLNEQFFGPGTRLTVL.

The rearrangement joins TRBV2 to TRBJ2-7, with D possibly matching TRBD1 (6 bases). In germline, CDR1 is SNHLY, CDR2 FYNNEI. Trimming removed 5 bases from V and 6 bases from J, with 14 bases in between. This CDR3 region has 13 residues. CDR3 bases: TGTGCCAGCAGTTTACAGGGTGTCGGCGAGCAGTACTTC. Its protein product is CASSLQGVGEQYF.

This CDR3 is CASSERGNYGYTF. The CDR3 DNA reads as TGTGCCAGCAGTGAACGGGGGAACTATGGCTACACCTTC. The chain has TRBV6-1 and TRBJ1-2; tentative D call: TRBD1 (5 bases). The V and J ends lost 2 bases and 2 bases respectively, with 6 bases between them. The germline V gene encodes CDR1 MNHNS and CDR2 SASEGT. This CDR3 spans 13 amino acids.

The chain combines TRBV7-2 with TRBJ1-1; D not resolved. Germline V lookup: CDR1 SGHTA, CDR2 FQGNSA. The CDR3 has 14 amino acids. The V and J ends lost 3 bases and 2 bases respectively, with 10 bases between them. In nucleotides, the CDR3 is TGTGCCAGCAGCTTGAGACAACGAAACACTGAAGCTTTCTTT. The encoded protein is CASSLRQRNTEAFF.

The chain uses TRBV2 and TRBJ1-1; D gene uncertain. V lost 5 bases to trimming and J lost 1 base, with 8 bases between them. The CDR3 is 13 amino acids. CDR1 is SNHLY, CDR2 FYNNEI, per germline. CDR3 DNA sequence: TGTGCCAGCAGTCCAGAACGGAACACTGAAGCTTTCTTT. It translates to CASSPERNTEAFF.